These T cell receptor beta chains were read from a single sample in a study of OX40 agonist ivuxolimab in advanced cancers. The data were produced by immunoSEQ multiplex PCR, yet TCRdb's version contains in-frame clones alone and is incomplete. The repertoire includes 50,000 or so clones, roughly 84% of them detected once, and around 4.5% sits in the top ten. Sample: CD4+ or CD8+ T cells sorted from blood, taken in a trial of the OX40 agonist ivuxolimab. Source of these receptors: an adult with an advanced solid tumor such as melanoma, head and neck, liver or kidney cancer. Both conserved end residues are part of each CDR3. The D gene is left open where the match is weak.

- | TRBV5-8 | CASSQGGGNIQYF
- | TRBV29-1 | CSVILLFGAGELFF
- | TRBV5-1 | CASSADSPPAYNEQFF
- | TRBV10-3 | CAISDGLNTEAFF
- | TRBV7-9 | CASSSQGGQPQHF
- | TRBV2 | CASSVRRDYEQYF
TRBD1 | TRBV19 | CASSTQGISRETQYF
- | TRBV29-1 | CSGSGIGSYEQYF
- | TRBV5-1 | CASSLTGNTEAFF
TRBD1 | TRBV5-1 | CASSLGTGADTQYF
- | TRBV19 | CASSTGNSPLHF
TRBD1 | TRBV27 | CASSPLGTGADYNSPLHF
TRBD1 | TRBV19 | CASRDRVTGELFF
TRBD2 | TRBV7-9 | CASSSILAGENNEQFF
- | TRBV28 | CASSRTLDTDTQYF
- | TRBV7-9 | CASSFVPSVDKDTQYF
- | TRBV2 | CASSLSGNRVEKLFF
TRBD2 | TRBV7-3 | CASSLTGLADNEQFF
- | TRBV7-3 | CASSSQGPGTEAFF
TRBD1 | TRBV5-8 | CASRRKGQGVMNTEAFF
- | TRBV12-2 | CASRLAEIKELESGANVLTF
- | TRBV7-6 | CASSLTRDGNSPLHF
- | TRBV13 | CASSQGTFQYEQYF